Each of the 10 T cell receptor beta chains below was sequenced from the same sample in a study of blood T cell repertoires in COVID-19. Repertoires were generated with immunoSEQ multiplex PCR, while TCRdb's copy carries only in-frame clones and drops some. In the table there are approximately 150,000 clones, 85% of which are singletons. The sequenced material came from peripheral blood. The receptors stem from a woman older than 75 with COVID-19, enrolled during active disease.

This sequence joins TRBV13 and TRBJ1-1, with a tentative D call TRBD1 (5 bases). The germline V gene has CDR1 PRHDT and CDR2 FYEKMQ (reference sequence). This CDR3 is built from 13 residues. V was pared by 2 bases and J by 5 bases, with 9 bases between. CDR3 bases: TGTGCCAGCAGCTTACGGGGGGAGACTGAAGCTTTCTTT. Translated, it gives CASSLRGETEAFF.

The genes are TRBV24-1 and TRBJ2-7, with D maybe TRBD2 (5 bases). V lost 5 bases and J lost 6, with 13 bases in between. In germline, CDR1 is KGHDR, CDR2 SFDVKD. This CDR3 comprises 13 residues. The DNA of the CDR3 is TGTGCCACCAGTGCCGAAAGCGGAGGCGAGCAGTACTTC. This sequence encodes CATSAESGGEQYF.

This chain uses TRBV29-1 with TRBJ1-1; D gene ambiguous. There are 14 residues in the CDR3. Trimming removed 7 bases at V and 2 bases at J, with 17 bases between. The germline V gene has CDR1 SQVTM and CDR2 ANQGSEA. CDR3 region: CSAVDPFLNTEAFF. The CDR3 DNA reads TGCAGCGCGGTCGACCCCTTTCTTAACACTGAAGCTTTCTTT.

This sequence joins TRBV18 and TRBJ1-2; 8 nucleotides align to TRBD1. The germline CDR1 and CDR2 sequences are KGHSH and LQKENI. The CDR3 has 15 amino acids. The trim removed 4 bases at V and 5 bases at J, leaving 9 bases unmatched. CDR3 protein: CASSLRTGREYGYTF. Here the CDR3 DNA reads TGTGCCAGCTCACTGAGGACAGGGAGGGAATATGGCTACACCTTC.

The chain carries TRBV12-3 or TRBV12-4 and TRBJ1-2; D may be TRBD1 (5 bases). This CDR3 region has 13 residues. The V and J ends lost 6 bases and 4 bases respectively, with 12 bases between them. This CDR3 is CASRLGEGYGYTF. The CDR3 DNA follows: TGTGCCAGCAGGCTGGGGGAGGGCTATGGCTACACCTTC.

The V and J genes are TRBV19 and TRBJ2-2, with 7 nucleotides matching TRBD1. The germline V gene has CDR1 LNHDA and CDR2 SQIVND (reference sequence). With 6 bases clipped from V and 6 bases from J, the junction kept 4 bases outside the gene matches. This CDR3 comprises 13 residues. Here the CDR3 reads CASSQTGPGELFF. The DNA of the CDR3 is TGTGCCAGTAGCCAGACAGGGCCCGGGGAGCTGTTTTTT. The whole variable domain, remainder taken from reference TRBV19 and TRBJ2-2, is DGGITQSPKYLFRKEGQNVTLSCEQNLNHDAMYWYRQDPGQGLRLIYYSQIVNDFQKGDIAEGYSVSREKKESFPLTVTSAQKNPTAFYLCASSQTGPGELFFGEGSRLTVL.

J is TRBJ2-1 and V is TRBV9; D possibly corresponds to TRBD2 (5 bases). The ends were cut back, 0 bases at V and 2 bases at J, with 9 bases in the middle. The CDR3 contains 15 residues. From germline, CDR1 is SGDLS and CDR2 YYNGEE. The CDR3 bases are TGTGCCAGCAGCGTAGGCGGGTCCGCCTACAATGAGCAGTTCTTC. This sequence encodes CASSVGGSAYNEQFF.

This clone was found once. V is TRBV5-1 and J is TRBJ1-1; tentative D call: TRBD1 (5 bases). Germline CDR1 is SGHRS and CDR2 is YFSETQ. V was trimmed by 2 bases and J by 5 bases, leaving 16 bases between them. CDR3 length: 15 residues. For the CDR3, the DNA is TGCGCCAGCAGCTTAGGGGAGGGTAGGGGAACTGAAGCTTTCTTT. The encoded protein is CASSLGEGRGTEAFF.

The V call is TRBV3-1 (or the pseudogene TRBV3-2), the J call TRBJ1-6; D possibly corresponds to TRBD1 (5 bases). Looked up from germline, CDR1 is LGHDT and CDR2 is YNNKEL (reference sequence). The CDR3 consists of 16 residues. V was clipped by 1 base and J by 6 bases, with 13 bases between them. The CDR3 reads CASSQVEWQGNSPLHF. The CDR3 coding sequence is TGTGCCAGCAGCCAAGTTGAGTGGCAGGGTAATTCACCCCTCCACTTT.

The chain employs TRBV7-9 and TRBJ2-7; 11 bases are shared with TRBD1. The CDR3 is made up of 14 amino acids. V shed 5 bases and J 7 bases; nucleotides not matched to a gene: 7. In germline, CDR1 is SEHNR, CDR2 FQNEAQ (reference sequence). The DNA for the CDR3 is TGTGCCAGCAGCCCGACCGGGACAGGGGGTGAGCAGTACTTC. This encodes CASSPTGTGGEQYF.